Following are 32 T cell receptor beta chains from one sample sequenced in a study of Ad26.COV2.S vaccination and SARS-CoV-2 variants. As for treatment: some 20 received Ad26.COV2.S at low or high dose, single or two shots; several received placebo; per-sample allocation not given. It was on day 63 after the first vaccine or placebo injection that samples were taken. TCRdb keeps only in-frame clones here, not all; method: immunoSEQ multiplex PCR. The sample consists of a few hundred thousand clones, around four fifths of them appearing once. Sequences were derived from peripheral blood, sampled in a trial of Ad26.COV2.S vaccine versus placebo. These receptors were obtained from a person between 18 and 60 years old who received the Ad26.COV2.S COVID-19 vaccine or a placebo.

V usage is TRBV20-1 and J usage is TRBJ2-1, with D possibly TRBD1 on 6 matching bases. CDR1 is DFQATT, CDR2 SNEGSKA, per germline (reference sequence). There are 15 residues in the CDR3. Between the trimmed V and J ends, which lost 3 bases and 4 bases, there was a span of 16 bases. CDR3 sequence: CSASGSSRGYNEQFF. CDR3 sequence (DNA): TGCAGTGCTAGTGGTTCGTCTAGGGGGTACAATGAGCAGTTCTTC.

This clone was counted a few times. This sequence joins TRBV9 and TRBJ2-2, with D unclear. Germline loops: CDR1 SGDLS, CDR2 YYNGEE. The CDR3 spans 13 residues. V was pared by 3 bases and J by 4 bases, with 7 bases between. CDR3 residues: CASSATPTGELFF. The CDR3 coding sequence is TGTGCCAGCAGCGCCACGCCCACCGGGGAGCTGTTTTTT.

The V gene is TRBV29-1, the J gene TRBJ1-3; D not certain. V lost 6 bases and J lost 2, with 11 bases in between. Germline lookup yields CDR1 SQVTM and CDR2 ANQGSEA. The CDR3 sequence is 13 residues long. For the CDR3, the DNA is TGCAGCGTCTATGAGGGAGCTGGAAACACCATATATTTT. This sequence encodes CSVYEGAGNTIYF.

The gene calls are TRBV11-3 and TRBJ2-1, with TRBD2 matching over 8 bases. Germline CDR1 SGHNT, CDR2 YENEEA. The CDR3 loop spans 16 amino acids. Trimming at V came to 5 bases and at J to 13 bases, leaving 19 bases not matched to a gene. In DNA, the CDR3 is TGTGCCAGCAGCCGACGCGGACTAGCCGGACCTCCGCGACAGTTCTTC. This sequence encodes CASSRRGLAGPPRQFF.

This clone was detected once. The J gene is TRBJ2-5, the V gene TRBV11-3, with a possible D match to TRBD2 (5 bases). Germline V gene lookup returns CDR1 SGHNT and CDR2 YENEEA. Trimming took off 5 bases at V and 4 bases at J, with 14 bases between the two ends. The CDR3 runs 14 residues. The CDR3 protein is CASSPGRVRETQYF. The CDR3 region has the DNA TGTGCCAGCAGCCCGGGGAGAGTGCGAGAGACCCAGTACTTC.

The chain combines TRBV15 with TRBJ1-4; 7 nucleotides align to TRBD1. Germline CDR1 and CDR2: LNHNV and YYDKDF (reference sequence). CDR3 length: 16 residues. V lost 5 bases and J lost 6; bases outside the gene matches: 12. The chain's CDR3 is CATSGGRTGGDEKLFF. The CDR3 coding sequence is TGTGCCACCAGCGGGGGAAGGACAGGCGGGGATGAAAAACTGTTTTTT.

The CDR3: CASSLGDTQYF. The CDR3 DNA sequence: TGTGCCAGCAGCCTCGGAGATACGCAGTATTTT. V and J are TRBV14 and TRBJ2-3, with D unresolved. There are 11 residues in the CDR3. Germline values: CDR1 SGHDN, CDR2 FVKESK. V dropped 4 bases and J dropped 5 bases, with 4 bases sitting between them.

This clone was detected only once. Other DNA sequences of this sample code for an identical CDR3. CDR3 nucleotide sequence: TGTGCCAGCTCACCACAAGGGGGCGAAAAACTGTTTTTT. Amino acid sequence: CASSPQGGEKLFF. The chain has TRBV18 and TRBJ1-4, with 7 positions matching TRBD1. CDR3 length: 13 amino acids. Germline loops: CDR1 KGHSH, CDR2 LQKENI. Trimming removed 1 base from V and 8 bases from J; junction bases left unmatched: 1.

The table lists this clone with a count of one. The chain couples TRBV18 to TRBJ1-1, with a tentative D call TRBD1 (5 bases). The ends were cut back, 3 bases at V and 6 bases at J, with 14 bases in the middle. In germline, CDR1 is KGHSH, CDR2 LQKENI. CDR3 size: 14 residues. CDR3 sequence (DNA): TGTGCCAGCTCACCCCAGGGAGGGCGATCTGAAGCTTTCTTT. Its protein is CASSPQGGRSEAFF. The whole variable domain, remainder taken from reference TRBV18 and TRBJ1-1, is NAGVMQNPRHLVRRRGQEARLRCSPMKGHSHVYWYRQLPEEGLKFMVYLQKENIIDESGMPKERFSAEFPKEGPSILRIQQVVRGDSAAYFCASSPQGGRSEAFFGQGTRLTVV.

The chain is built from TRBV7-2 and TRBJ1-3; D ambiguous. The CDR3 runs to 14 residues. CDR1 is SGHTA, CDR2 FQGNSA, per germline. With 3 bases removed from V and 1 base from J, the gap between germline ends came to 7 bases. The CDR3 bases are TGTGCCAGCAGCTTTGGGGAATCTGGAAACACCATATATTTT. It is translated as CASSFGESGNTIYF.

The chain employs TRBV4-3 and TRBJ2-2, with TRBD1 identical over 8 bases. With 2 bases clipped from V and 4 bases from J, the junction kept 6 bases outside the gene matches. Germline V gene lookup returns CDR1 LGHNA and CDR2 YSLEER. The CDR3 length is 16 residues. CDR3 region: CASSQPGTGTTGELFF. For the CDR3, the DNA is TGCGCCAGCAGCCAACCCGGGACAGGCACCACCGGGGAGCTGTTTTTT.

The chain uses TRBV18 and TRBJ2-7; D ambiguous. CDR1 and CDR2 (germline): KGHSH, LQKENI. Deletions cut 3 bases from V and 5 bases from J, with 11 bases between. The CDR3 sequence is 13 residues long. The CDR3 reads CASSPSYGNEQYF. The CDR3 DNA reads as TGTGCCAGCTCACCTTCTTACGGAAACGAGCAGTACTTC. The variable domain in full, with the rest retrieved from reference TRBV18 and TRBJ2-7, is NAGVMQNPRHLVRRRGQEARLRCSPMKGHSHVYWYRQLPEEGLKFMVYLQKENIIDESGMPKERFSAEFPKEGPSILRIQQVVRGDSAAYFCASSPSYGNEQYFGPGTRLTVT.

The CDR3 spells CASSLDNSDEKLFF. The CDR3 nucleotides read TGCGCCAGCAGCTTGGATAACTCGGATGAAAAACTGTTTTTT. The V call is TRBV5-1, the J call TRBJ1-4, with D hard to call. This CDR3 is 14 amino acids long. Trimming shortened V by 0 bases and J by 6 bases, and 9 bases separated the two germline ends. Germline CDR1 reads SGHRS; CDR2 reads YFSETQ.

V usage is TRBV3-1 (or the pseudogene TRBV3-2) and J usage is TRBJ1-1; maybe TRBD1 (5 bases). Germline values: CDR1 LGHDT, CDR2 YNNKEL (reference sequence). Trimming stripped 5 bases from V and 3 bases from J, with 13 bases between. This CDR3 is built from 14 residues. DNA for the CDR3: TGTGCCAGCAGCGAACAATGGGGGGACACTGAAGCTTTCTTT. Encoded protein: CASSEQWGDTEAFF.

The chain combines TRBV11-2 with TRBJ1-1, with D possibly TRBD1 on 6 matching bases. Germline V CDR1 and CDR2: SGHAT, FQNNGV. The CDR3 totals 15 residues. Trimming removed 4 bases from V and 9 bases from J, with 21 bases in between. CDR3 sequence reads: CASSSVGGTGPQAFF. The CDR3 bases are TGTGCCAGCAGCTCCGTAGGGGGTACGGGGCCTCAAGCTTTCTTT.

V usage is TRBV11-3 and J usage is TRBJ2-1; tentatively, D is TRBD2 (5 bases). Germline-derived CDR1 and CDR2 are SGHNT and YENEEA. V was trimmed by 3 bases and J by 5 bases, leaving 11 bases between them. This CDR3 is built from 14 residues. The CDR3 is CASSFTDGNNEQFF. CDR3 in DNA: TGTGCCAGCAGCTTCACGGACGGGAACAATGAGCAGTTCTTC.

V is TRBV19 and J is TRBJ1-5, with D unresolved. Deletions cut 3 bases from V and 9 bases from J, with 9 bases between. Germline assignment: CDR1 LNHDA and CDR2 SQIVND (reference sequence). CDR3 length equals 12 residues. The CDR3 sequence is CASSMGATPQHF. The CDR3 DNA reads as TGTGCCAGTAGTATGGGAGCTACGCCCCAGCATTTT.

This rearrangement joins TRBV5-1 to TRBJ2-7, with 7 bases matching TRBD1. Looked up from germline, CDR1 is SGHRS and CDR2 is YFSETQ. The V gene end was trimmed by 3 bases and the J gene end by 5 bases; junction bases not matched to a gene: 11. The CDR3 runs to 15 residues. The CDR3 is CASSWASGQSNEQYF. CDR3 bases: TGCGCCAGCAGCTGGGCTTCGGGACAGTCCAACGAGCAGTACTTC.

V usage is TRBV3-1 (or the pseudogene TRBV3-2) and J usage is TRBJ2-3; TRBD2 aligns across 10 bases. The V gene end was trimmed by 0 bases and the J gene end by 5 bases; junction bases not matched to a gene: 5. CDR3 length equals 16 residues. The V gene's germline CDR1 is LGHDT and CDR2 YNNKEL (reference sequence). In DNA, the CDR3 is TGTGCCAGCAGCCAAGACGCACTAGCGGGACTAGATACGCAGTATTTT. It yields the protein CASSQDALAGLDTQYF.

Remarks on this clone: Germline is not matched at one junction end, which may reflect a read error. The chain recombines TRBV11-2 with TRBJ2-2; TRBD1 aligns across 8 bases. Germline CDR1 reads SGHAT; CDR2 reads FQNNGV. The CDR3 spans 14 residues. The CDR3, as DNA: TGTGCCAGCACCTTACAGGGGGACACCGGGGAGCTGTTTTTT. Its translation: CASTLQGDTGELFF.

The rearrangement uses TRBV4-1 and TRBJ2-3; 10 nucleotides align to TRBD2. V lost 4 bases, J lost 4 bases, and 5 bases stayed unmatched. The germline V gene has CDR1 MGHRA and CDR2 YSYEKL. This CDR3 has 15 residues. CDR3 in amino acids: CASSPRLAGADTQYF. CDR3 bases: TGCGCCAGCAGCCCCCGACTAGCGGGTGCAGATACGCAGTATTTT.

This clone was seen a handful of times. This rearrangement joins TRBV3-1 (or the pseudogene TRBV3-2) to TRBJ2-1, with D perhaps given as TRBD1 or TRBD2 (5 bases each). The CDR3 runs 12 residues. Trimming stripped 1 base from V and 13 bases from J, with 11 bases between. From germline, CDR1 is LGHDT and CDR2 YNNKEL (reference sequence). CDR3 DNA sequence: TGTGCCAGCAGCCAAGGCATCGGGGCTCAGTTCTTC. Amino acids: CASSQGIGAQFF.

This chain links TRBV24-1 with TRBJ2-7; TRBD1 matches 9 bases. Germline values: CDR1 KGHDR, CDR2 SFDVKD. The CDR3 consists of 13 residues. Trimming at V came to 8 bases and at J to 5 bases, leaving 6 bases not matched to a gene. CDR3 coding DNA: TGTGCCACCAAAGGGACAGGGACCCACGAGCAGTACTTC. Protein product: CATKGTGTHEQYF.

The chain links TRBV6-5 to TRBJ1-5; no definite D call. Germline loops: CDR1 MNHEY, CDR2 SVGAGI. Deletions cut 4 bases from V and 3 bases from J, with 7 bases between. CDR3 length: 13 amino acids. The CDR3 sequence: CASSSVANQPQHF. As DNA, the CDR3 is TGTGCCAGCAGTTCAGTTGCCAATCAGCCCCAGCATTTT.

V usage is TRBV2 and J usage is TRBJ2-7; the D gene is possibly TRBD2 (6 bases). The CDR3 runs to 13 residues. The germline V gene encodes CDR1 SNHLY and CDR2 FYNNEI. With 7 bases removed from V and 4 bases from J, the gap between germline ends came to 14 bases. The CDR3 region has the DNA TGTGCCAGCATCGAGCCAGGGAGGTACGAGCAGTACTTC. This encodes CASIEPGRYEQYF.

The rearrangement links TRBV19 to TRBJ1-1, with 9 bases aligning to TRBD1. CDR3 length equals 17 residues. The V gene's germline CDR1 is LNHDA and CDR2 SQIVND (reference sequence). V trimming: 6 bases; J trimming: 2 bases; junction bases outside the gene matches: 13. The CDR3 is CASSSIDRGVENTEAFF. The CDR3 coding sequence is TGTGCCAGTAGCTCCATAGACAGGGGGGTGGAAAACACTGAAGCTTTCTTT.

The chain joins TRBV7-9 to TRBJ2-5; TRBD1 matches 9 bases. Germline V CDR1 and CDR2: SEHNR, FQNEAQ (reference sequence). V gave up 4 bases and J gave up 6 bases; unmatched junction bases: 6. The CDR3 extends over 14 amino acids. The CDR3 bases are TGTGCCAGCAGCTCCGGACAGGGGAAGCAGACCCAGTACTTC. Translating gives CASSSGQGKQTQYF.

The chain links TRBV4-1 to TRBJ1-6; no clear D. This CDR3 is 14 amino acids long. The germline V gene encodes CDR1 MGHRA and CDR2 YSYEKL. V lost 0 bases, J lost 3 bases, and 3 bases lay in between. The CDR3 here is CASSQEDYNSPLHF. The CDR3 DNA is TGCGCCAGCAGCCAAGAAGACTATAATTCACCCCTCCACTTT.

Only one count was recorded for this clone. This chain links TRBV9 with TRBJ1-2, with unresolved D. CDR3 size: 15 residues. With 4 bases removed from V and 0 bases from J, the gap between germline ends came to 13 bases. The germline V gene encodes CDR1 SGDLS and CDR2 YYNGEE. The CDR3 sequence: CASSPDFLANYGYTF. CDR3 bases: TGTGCCAGCAGCCCCGACTTTTTAGCTAACTATGGCTACACCTTC. The full variable domain, completed using reference TRBV9 and TRBJ1-2, is DSGVTQTPKHLITATGQRVTLRCSPRSGDLSVYWYQQSLDQGLQFLIQYYNGEERAKGNILERFSAQQFPDLHSELNLSSLELGDSALYFCASSPDFLANYGYTFGSGTRLTVV.

The V call is TRBV10-2, the J call TRBJ2-1, with no clear D. V was pared by 3 bases and J by 4 bases, with 16 bases between. In germline, CDR1 is WSHSY, CDR2 SAAADI. The CDR3 contains 16 residues. CDR3: CASSDPGLPIYNEQFF. The CDR3 bases are TGCGCCAGCAGTGATCCGGGCCTCCCTATTTACAATGAGCAGTTCTTC.

This sequence joins TRBV9 and TRBJ2-3; 7 bases map to TRBD1. This CDR3 spans 14 amino acids. Trimming at V came to 4 bases and at J to 6 bases, leaving 8 bases not matched to a gene. Looked up from germline, CDR1 is SGDLS and CDR2 is YYNGEE. DNA of the CDR3: TGTGCCAGCAGCCCTAGGGGGCAGTCCGATACGCAGTATTTT. Amino acids: CASSPRGQSDTQYF.

V and J are TRBV7-2 and TRBJ1-3; D remains unclear. The CDR3 loop spans 15 amino acids. Between the trimmed V and J ends, which lost 1 base and 0 bases, there was a span of 7 bases. The germline V gene encodes CDR1 SGHTA and CDR2 FQGNSA. The CDR3 loop is CASSLGGISGNTIYF. The DNA of the CDR3 is TGTGCCAGCAGCTTAGGAGGGATCTCTGGAAACACCATATATTTT.